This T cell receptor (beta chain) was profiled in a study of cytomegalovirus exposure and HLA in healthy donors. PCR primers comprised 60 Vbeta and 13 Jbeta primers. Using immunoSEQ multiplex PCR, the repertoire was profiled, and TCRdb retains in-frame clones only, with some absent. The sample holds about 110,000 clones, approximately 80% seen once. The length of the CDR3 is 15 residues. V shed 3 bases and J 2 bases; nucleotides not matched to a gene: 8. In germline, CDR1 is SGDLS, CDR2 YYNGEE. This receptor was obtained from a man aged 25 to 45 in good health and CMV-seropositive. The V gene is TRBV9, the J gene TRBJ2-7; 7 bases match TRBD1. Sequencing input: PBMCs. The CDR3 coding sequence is TGTGCCAGCAGCGCGATGACAGGGTCAGCCTACGAGCAGTACTTC. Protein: CASSAMTGSAYEQYF.